This TCR beta chain was sequenced during a study of regulatory T cells in long-lasting Graves disease. Germline CDR1 SGHAT, CDR2 FQNNGV. V lost 0 bases, J lost 8 bases, and 2 bases lay in between. The CDR3 runs to 11 residues. Specified time point: newly diagnosed GD, antithyroid drugs for less than 3 months. From RNA extracted from PBMCs, the TCR library was made. Relying on iRepertoire HTBI primers and Arm-PCR of CDR3 regions, the team built TCR beta libraries. TCRdb ran MiXCR on the multiplex PCR reads and lists one entry per CDR3 protein. The sample has 440,000 or so distinct CDR3 sequences; 15% are singletons. This clonotype was observed at least ten times. These sequences were also reported in another study, on T cells in Graves' hyperthyroidism and ophthalmopathy. That work adds: Among thyroid clonotypes expanded above 0.001, most also appeared in blood.

This chain connects TRBV11-2 to TRBJ1-3; no clear D. The sample consisted of peripheral blood mononuclear cells (PBMCs), taken at new diagnosis, from a patient treated with antithyroid drugs. The sequence derives from a woman in her thirties with Graves disease. In DNA form, the CDR3 reads TGTGCCAGCAGCTTAGAGGACACCATATATTTT. Protein product: CASSLEDTIYF.